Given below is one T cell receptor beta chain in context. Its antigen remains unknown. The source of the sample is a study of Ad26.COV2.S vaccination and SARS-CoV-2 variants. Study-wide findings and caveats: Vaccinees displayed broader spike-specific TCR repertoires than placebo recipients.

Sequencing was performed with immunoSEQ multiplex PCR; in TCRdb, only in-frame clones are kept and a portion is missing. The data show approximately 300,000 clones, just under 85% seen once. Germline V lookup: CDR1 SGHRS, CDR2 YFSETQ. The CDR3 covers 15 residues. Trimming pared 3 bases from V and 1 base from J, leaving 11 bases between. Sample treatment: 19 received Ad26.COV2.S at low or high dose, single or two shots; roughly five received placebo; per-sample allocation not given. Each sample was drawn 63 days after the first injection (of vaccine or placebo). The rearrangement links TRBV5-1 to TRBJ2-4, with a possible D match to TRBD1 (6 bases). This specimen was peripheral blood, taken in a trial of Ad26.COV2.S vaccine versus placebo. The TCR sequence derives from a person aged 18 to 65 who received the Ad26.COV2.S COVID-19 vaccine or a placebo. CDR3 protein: CASSSQGPAKNIQYF. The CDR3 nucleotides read TGCGCCAGCAGCTCACAGGGACCGGCCAAAAACATTCAGTACTTC.